A selection of T cell receptor beta chains follows, all from one sample in a study of blood T cells in healthy people across ages. TCRdb ran MiXCR on the 5' RACE reads and lists one entry per CDR3 protein. Of hundreds of thousands of distinct CDR3 sequences in the sample, 25% were seen once. The data also belong to a second study, concerning T cells of mothers and their children.

The sample comprised blood. Receptors were obtained from a boy aged 5-17 years in good health. CDR3s include the opening cysteine and the closing phenylalanine or tryptophan. D genes are given only for firm matches. Not every row has a clone size; where given, it reads once, few, many or a size class.

D gene,clone size,J gene,V gene,CDR3 DNA,CDR3 protein
TRBD2,NA,TRBJ2-3,TRBV7-2,TGTGCCAGCGGACTAGCGGGGGGGCAGTCAGATACGCAGTATTTT,CASGLAGGQSDTQYF
TRBD1,NA,TRBJ2-7,TRBV20-1,TGCAGTGCTAGAGACGTGGACAGGGGAAACTCCTACGAGCAGTACTTC,CSARDVDRGNSYEQYF
NA,NA,TRBJ2-3,TRBV29-1,TGCAGCGTACCATACAGGGGCACAGATACGCAGTATTTT,CSVPYRGTDTQYF
TRBD1,few,TRBJ2-7,TRBV5-6,TGTGCCAGCAGCAACCGGGACAGCATCGACGAGCAGTACTTC,CASSNRDSIDEQYF
NA,NA,TRBJ2-5,TRBV7-9,TGTGCCAGCAGCGGAACTTGGGAAGAGACCCAGTACTTC,CASSGTWEETQYF
NA,few,TRBJ2-4,TRBV6-1,TGTGCCAGCAGAGGGACGGTAGCCAAAAACATTCAGTACTTC,CASRGTVAKNIQYF
NA,NA,TRBJ1-5,TRBV12-3/TRBV12-4,TGTGCCAGCAGCCACTCGGACAGAAACAATCAGCCCCAGCATTTT,CASSHSDRNNQPQHF
TRBD1,NA,TRBJ2-4,TRBV7-8,TGTGCCAGCGTTAAGGGACAGGGGGCGGCACTAGCCAAAAACATTCAGTACTTC,CASVKGQGAALAKNIQYF
NA,NA,TRBJ1-1,TRBV12-3/TRBV12-4,TGTGCCAGCAGCCCCCATACAGGGAGGGGTAACACTGAAGCTTTCTTT,CASSPHTGRGNTEAFF
NA,few,TRBJ2-7,TRBV28,TGTGCCAGCAGTCTTGGGACATTTTACGAGCAGTACTTC,CASSLGTFYEQYF
NA,NA,TRBJ2-5,TRBV9,TGTGCCAGCAGTGGGGGAGTCGAGGAGACCCAGTACTTC,CASSGGVEETQYF
NA,few,TRBJ2-7,TRBV7-9,TGTGCCAGCAGTGCCCCAGGGTTCTACGAGCAGTACTTC,CASSAPGFYEQYF
TRBD2,once,TRBJ2-1,TRBV5-1,TGCGCCAGCAGCCCGGGACTAGCCTATAGCAATGAGCAGTTCTTC,CASSPGLAYSNEQFF
NA,few,TRBJ2-7,TRBV29-1,TGCAGCGTTGTGTTCACAGGGACTACCTACGAGCAGTACTTC,CSVVFTGTTYEQYF
NA,few,TRBJ2-3,TRBV20-1,TGCAGTGCCCCAGGACTGGGGGATACGCAGTATTTT,CSAPGLGDTQYF
TRBD1,few,TRBJ1-1,TRBV29-1,TGCAGCGTTGCCCCAGGGGGAATGAACACTGAAGCTTTCTTT,CSVAPGGMNTEAFF
NA,NA,TRBJ1-3,TRBV12-5,TGTGCTAGTGGTTTGCTCAACAGGGCTCACTCTGGAAACACCATATATTTT,CASGLLNRAHSGNTIYF
NA,NA,TRBJ1-1,TRBV28,TGTGCCAGCAGTTTGGACAGAGTCGCGTCTGCAGCTTTCTTT,CASSLDRVASAAFF
NA,NA,TRBJ2-1,TRBV20-1,TGCAGTGCTGCGGAGGGAGCCTACAATGAGCAGTTCTTC,CSAAEGAYNEQFF
NA,NA,TRBJ2-7,TRBV6-1,TGTGCCAGCAGTGCACGGGAGAGCTCCTACGAGCAGTACTTC,CASSARESSYEQYF
NA,NA,TRBJ2-7,TRBV2,TGTGCCAGCAGTGCCCAGGGAAGAGGCTACGAGCAGTACTTC,CASSAQGRGYEQYF
NA,NA,TRBJ1-6,TRBV10-3,TGTGCCATCAGTGTCAGTCCTAATTCACCCCTCCACTTT,CAISVSPNSPLHF
NA,once,TRBJ1-1,TRBV6-1,TGTGCCAGCAGACTAGGGGAAAATGTGGCAGGCTACACTGAAGCTTTCTTT,CASRLGENVAGYTEAFF
NA,few,TRBJ1-2,TRBV2,TGTGCCAGCAGAACCGGGACGGATCTTTATGGCTACACCTTC,CASRTGTDLYGYTF
NA,NA,TRBJ2-6,TRBV11-2,TGTGCCTCTGGGGCCAACGTCCTGACTTTC,CASGANVLTF
NA,few,TRBJ2-1,TRBV6-1,TGTGCCAGCAGTGCCGAGGGGGGGGGTAATGAGCAGTTCTTC,CASSAEGGGNEQFF
NA,NA,TRBJ2-7,TRBV29-1,TGCAGCGTTGAATTGGCGGATGGGGACTACGAGCAGTACTTC,CSVELADGDYEQYF
NA,NA,TRBJ2-1,TRBV9,TGTGCCAGCAGCGTCGGGGCTAGCGTTTACAATGAGCAGTTCTTC,CASSVGASVYNEQFF
NA,NA,TRBJ2-5,TRBV20-1,TGCAGTGCTATTTCGACCGCGTACCAAGAGACCCAGTACTTC,CSAISTAYQETQYF
TRBD2,NA,TRBJ2-3,TRBV9,TGTGCCAGCAGCGTAAGCGGGGTCTTCACAGATACGCAGTATTTT,CASSVSGVFTDTQYF
NA,NA,TRBJ2-1,TRBV19,TGTGCCAGTAGTATATTCAATGGGGACAATGAGCAGTTCTTC,CASSIFNGDNEQFF
NA,NA,TRBJ1-4,TRBV15,TGTGCCACCAGCAGAGTCTGGGCCTGGTCGGAACTGTTTTTT,CATSRVWAWSELFF
NA,NA,TRBJ2-5,TRBV5-1,TGCGCCAGCAGCGACCCGACAGAAAACCAAGAGACCCAGTACTTC,CASSDPTENQETQYF
NA,NA,TRBJ1-5,TRBV7-2,TGTGCCAGCAGCCCTCAGGGGATCAATCAGCCCCGGCATTTT,CASSPQGINQPRHF
TRBD1,NA,TRBJ2-1,TRBV7-9,TGTGCCAGCATTCCACGGGACAGACTAAACAATGAGCAGTTCTTC,CASIPRDRLNNEQFF
NA,NA,TRBJ2-1,TRBV7-9,TGTGCCAGCAGCTTAGTGAGCTCCTTTCCTTACAATGAGCAGTTCTTC,CASSLVSSFPYNEQFF
NA,NA,TRBJ1-4,TRBV7-9,TGTGCCAGCAGCTTGTCTCTTGTAGCAACTAATGAAAAACTGTTTTTT,CASSLSLVATNEKLFF
NA,few,TRBJ2-1,TRBV28,TGTGCCAGCAGCCCCAGAACGCCGTACAATGAGCAGTTCTTC,CASSPRTPYNEQFF